A single sample gave rise to the 6 T cell receptor beta chains below, sequenced in a study of blood T cell repertoires in COVID-19. Profiling relied on immunoSEQ multiplex PCR, and the TCRdb table lists in-frame clones only, not all of them. Among about 150,000 clones, over 80% were seen once, and the ten largest hold approximately 40%. The material sequenced was peripheral blood. These receptors were obtained from a man in his fifties who had recovered from COVID-19.

V and J are TRBV5-1 and TRBJ2-2; the match to TRBD1 covers 7 bases. V trimming: 2 bases; J trimming: 5 bases; junction bases outside the gene matches: 9. CDR1 SGHRS and CDR2 YFSETQ come from the germline V gene. This CDR3 region has 16 residues. CDR3 coding DNA: TGCGCCAGCAGCTTTACCGGGACAGCAAAAACCGGGGAGCTGTTTTTT. Translating gives CASSFTGTAKTGELFF. Complete variable domain (other parts from reference TRBV5-1 and TRBJ2-2): KAGVTQTPRYLIKTRGQQVTLSCSPISGHRSVSWYQQTPGQGLQFLFEYFSETQRNKGNFPGRFSGRQFSNSRSEMNVSTLELGDSALYLCASSFTGTAKTGELFFGEGSRLTVL.

The CDR3 DNA follows: TGTGCCAGCAGCACAGGACAGTCTCGCCAATATGGCTACACCTTC. It specifies CASSTGQSRQYGYTF. The rearrangement links TRBV7-2 to TRBJ1-2; D perhaps matches TRBD1 (6 bases). The V gene's germline CDR1 is SGHTA and CDR2 FQGNSA. The V end lost 5 bases, the J end lost 5 bases, and 18 bases lay between the germline ends. The CDR3 has 15 amino acids.

This chain links TRBV7-9 with TRBJ1-1; tentative D call: TRBD1 (5 bases). The germline gives CDR1 SEHNR, CDR2 FQNEAQ (reference sequence). V was clipped by 5 bases and J by 2 bases, with 12 bases between them. The CDR3 length is 14 residues. The CDR3 bases are TGTGCCAGCAGCCCCCAGGGAGGCAACACTGAAGCTTTCTTT. Residues: CASSPQGGNTEAFF.

The chain is built from TRBV10-3 and TRBJ1-2; 7 nucleotides line up with TRBD1. This CDR3 region has 16 residues. The V gene end was trimmed by 10 bases and the J gene end by 2 bases; junction bases not matched to a gene: 16. From germline, CDR1 is ENHRY and CDR2 SYGVKD. The CDR3 DNA reads TGTGCCACAGCCCCAAGACAGGGTAGTTCGAACTATGGCTACACCTTC. Translation gives CATAPRQGSSNYGYTF.

This clone has just one count. The genes are TRBV6-6 and TRBJ1-1, with D possibly TRBD1 on 5 matching bases. The germline V gene encodes CDR1 MNHNY and CDR2 SVGAGI (reference sequence). V was pared by 4 bases and J by 3 bases, with 15 bases between. The CDR3 covers 15 residues. CDR3: CASSSVGAGDTEAFF. Written as DNA, the CDR3 is TGTGCCAGCAGTTCGGTTGGTGCGGGGGACACTGAAGCTTTCTTT.

This clone was seen only a few times. The rearrangement joins TRBV25-1 to TRBJ1-1; TRBD1 is a possible D gene (5 bases). CDR3 length equals 15 residues. Germline CDR1 MGHDK, CDR2 SYGVNS. V shed 3 bases and J shed 11 bases, with 22 bases lying between them. The CDR3 DNA is TGTGCCAGCAGTGAGCCAAACCTTGGAGGGGCGCGGGCTTTCTTT. Its translation is CASSEPNLGGARAFF.